A single sample gave rise to the 9 T cell receptor beta chains below, sequenced in a study of T cells in Graves' hyperthyroidism and ophthalmopathy. Amplification of TCR beta CDR3 regions used RNA as the template. The TCR CDR3 was amplified in a first-round RT-PCR using the HTBI primer set. TCRdb called the multiplex PCR reads again in MiXCR, with one record for every CDR3 protein. This table holds under 400,000 distinct CDR3 sequences, approximately 13% found once. Sample: blood. Receptors were obtained from a woman aged 60-70 years with Graves' hyperthyroidism.

V and J are TRBV6-1 and TRBJ2-2, with 7 bases fitting TRBD1. This CDR3 has 16 residues. Germline CDR1 reads MNHNS; CDR2 reads SASEGT. Trimming took 7 bases from V and 6 from J; bases not matched to a gene: 14. The DNA for the CDR3 is TGTGCCAGCAAACTCGAAGGGACAGCGGATCCCGGGGAGCTGTTTTTT. This translates into CASKLEGTADPGELFF.

This clonotype occurred many times. The rearrangement joins TRBV3-1 to TRBJ2-5; weak D call: TRBD2 (5 bases). V was pared by 1 base and J by 3 bases, with 9 bases between. Germline lookup yields CDR1 LGHDT and CDR2 YNNKEL (reference sequence). CDR3 size: 14 residues. As DNA, the CDR3 is TGTGCCAGCAGCCAAGTTAGCGTTAAAGAGACCCAGTACTTC. This sequence encodes CASSQVSVKETQYF.

This clonotype was seen many times. The rearrangement uses TRBV7-3 and TRBJ2-2; weak D call: TRBD1 (5 bases). The germline CDR1 and CDR2 sequences are SGHTA and FQGTGA. This CDR3 spans 14 amino acids. V dropped 5 bases and J dropped 4 bases, with 11 bases sitting between them. The CDR3 region is CASSPQTVTGELFF. The CDR3 bases are TGTGCCAGCAGCCCTCAGACAGTCACCGGGGAGCTGTTTTTT.

This clonotype was observed a few times. The chain is built from TRBV18 and TRBJ1-5, with D maybe TRBD1 (5 bases). Germline lookup yields CDR1 KGHSH and CDR2 LQKENI. The CDR3 is made up of 17 amino acids. V was clipped by 1 base and J by 0 bases, with 13 bases between them. CDR3 in DNA: TGTGCCAGCTCACCACAGTCGACAGTTTATAGCAATCAGCCCCAGCATTTT. Its protein is CASSPQSTVYSNQPQHF. Together with reference TRBV18 and TRBJ1-5, the CDR3 gives the full variable domain: NAGVMQNPRHLVRRRGQEARLRCSPMKGHSHVYWYRQLPEEGLKFMVYLQKENIIDESGMPKERFSAEFPKEGPSILRIQQVVRGDSAAYFCASSPQSTVYSNQPQHFGDGTRLSIL.

This clonotype was seen a few times. A read error may be the cause here, since a much bigger clone is one base away. V usage is TRBV2 and J usage is TRBJ1-1, with D perhaps TRBD1 (6 bases). Trimming shortened V by 6 bases and J by 5 bases, and 16 bases separated the two germline ends. The CDR3 contains 14 residues. Germline V gives CDR1 SNHLY, CDR2 FYNNEI. This CDR3 is CASRGTRGRTEAFF. The CDR3 coding sequence is TGTGCCAGCAGGGGGACAAGGGGGAGGACTGAAGCTTTCTTT.

The V gene is TRBV20-1, the J gene TRBJ1-1; the D gene is possibly TRBD1 (5 bases). V lost 5 bases and J 1 base, leaving 14 bases between the germline ends. Germline CDR1 reads DFQATT; CDR2 reads SNEGSKA (reference sequence). The CDR3 runs 14 residues. The CDR3 region has the DNA TGCAGTGCTGGGCAGGGAGGGAGGAACACTGAAGCTTTCTTT. This encodes CSAGQGGRNTEAFF.

This clonotype was picked up many times. The CDR3 sequence is CASSEFPGLGGEQYF. CDR3 DNA: TGCGCCAGCAGTGAGTTCCCGGGACTAGGAGGCGAGCAGTACTTC. The rearrangement links TRBV10-2 to TRBJ2-7; TRBD2 agrees at 8 bases. The CDR3 has 15 residues. In germline, CDR1 is WSHSY, CDR2 SAAADI. Losses at the gene ends were 1 base for V and 6 bases for J; bases not matched to a gene: 8.

The chain has TRBV19 and TRBJ2-5; D could derive from TRBD1 or TRBD2 (6 bases each). V lost 7 bases, J lost 5 bases, and 20 bases lay in between. CDR1 and CDR2 (germline): LNHDA, SQIVND (reference sequence). The CDR3 covers 15 residues. This CDR3 reads CASTTGTQGGETQYF. For the CDR3, the DNA is TGTGCCAGTACCACCGGGACTCAAGGGGGGGAGACCCAGTACTTC. Full variable domain (missing parts from reference TRBV19 and TRBJ2-5): DGGITQSPKYLFRKEGQNVTLSCEQNLNHDAMYWYRQDPGQGLRLIYYSQIVNDFQKGDIAEGYSVSREKKESFPLTVTSAQKNPTAFYLCASTTGTQGGETQYFGPGTRLLVL.

The V gene is TRBV5-1, the J gene TRBJ1-5; 9 bases line up with TRBD1. The V gene end was trimmed by 5 bases and the J gene end by 6 bases; junction bases not matched to a gene: 9. The CDR3 contains 15 residues. Per the germline V gene, CDR1 is SGHRS and CDR2 is YFSETQ. The CDR3 bases are TGCGCCAGCAGGGCCGGGACAGGGTTGTTTCAGCCCCAGCATTTT. It encodes CASRAGTGLFQPQHF.